Following are 18 T cell receptor beta chains from one sample sequenced in a study of T cell clones after liver transplantation. The data were produced by immunoSEQ multiplex PCR, yet TCRdb's version contains in-frame clones alone and is incomplete. Seen here are fewer than 50,000 clones, roughly 84% observed once, and the top ten hold almost 2.5%. The sequencing here drew on CD4+ T cells from blood, taken 24 months after liver transplant. These receptors all stem from a human patient who received a liver transplant. Some T cells may arise from the graft donor.

This chain joins TRBV7-9 and TRBJ2-2; tentative D call: TRBD2 (5 bases). CDR1 and CDR2 from the germline V gene are SEHNR and FQNEAQ (reference sequence). The CDR3 consists of 18 residues. V was clipped by 2 bases and J by 1 base, with 17 bases between them. CDR3 residues: CASSLPGNKVRNTGELFF. The CDR3 nucleotides read TGTGCCAGCAGCTTACCGGGAAACAAAGTGAGGAACACCGGGGAGCTGTTTTTT.

The table lists this clone with a few counts. This sequence joins TRBV5-1 and TRBJ1-4, with TRBD1 identical over 7 bases. The germline V gene encodes CDR1 SGHRS and CDR2 YFSETQ. V lost 3 bases and J lost 2; bases outside the gene matches: 4. The CDR3 totals 15 residues. CDR3 DNA sequence: TGCGCCAGCAGCTGGGGGACAGCTACTAATGAAAAACTGTTTTTT. As protein: CASSWGTATNEKLFF.

This clone showed up just once. The gene calls are TRBV11-2 and TRBJ2-7; 8 bases are a match to TRBD1. V lost 5 bases and J lost 2; bases outside the gene matches: 8. CDR1 SGHAT and CDR2 FQNNGV come from the germline V gene. The CDR3 covers 15 residues. The DNA for the CDR3 is TGTGCCAGCAGCCGAAACAGGGGGTCGACCTACGAGCAGTACTTC. Protein: CASSRNRGSTYEQYF.

V gene TRBV14 combines with J gene TRBJ1-6; D perhaps matches TRBD1 (5 bases). The CDR3 has 16 amino acids. Germline V gives CDR1 SGHDN, CDR2 FVKESK. Trimming cost V 3 bases and J 11 bases, with 20 bases left between them. CDR3 sequence reads: CASSQGRGPSRTPLHF. DNA of the CDR3: TGTGCCAGCAGCCAGGGAAGGGGCCCCAGCCGGACACCCCTCCACTTT. Based on the CDR3 plus reference TRBV14 and TRBJ1-6, the full variable domain is EAGVTQFPSHSVIEKGQTVTLRCDPISGHDNLYWYRRVMGKEIKFLLHFVKESKQDESGMPNNRFLAERTGGTYSTLKVQPAELEDSGVYFCASSQGRGPSRTPLHFGNGTRLTVT.

The chain has TRBV28 and TRBJ2-1, with 10 bases aligning to TRBD2. Germline V gene data show CDR1 as MDHEN and CDR2 as SYDVKM. The CDR3 runs to 15 residues. V was pared by 8 bases and J by 6 bases, with 10 bases of the junction left unmatched. As DNA, the CDR3 is TGTGCCAGCCGCCCCAGGACTAGCGGCACCAATGAGCAGTTCTTC. Encoded protein: CASRPRTSGTNEQFF.

The rearrangement joins TRBV10-1 to TRBJ2-1, with 11 positions matching TRBD2. V lost 2 bases, J lost 10 bases, and 4 bases stayed unmatched. The germline V gene encodes CDR1 WNHNN and CDR2 SYGVQD (reference sequence). CDR3 length equals 14 residues. This CDR3 reads CASSETSGSVEQFF. The CDR3 DNA reads as TGCGCCAGCAGTGAGACTAGCGGGAGTGTCGAGCAGTTCTTC.

The rearrangement joins TRBV2 to TRBJ2-5, with D possibly matching TRBD1 (6 bases). The CDR3 length is 13 residues. V shed 8 bases and J shed 5 bases, with 15 bases lying between them. Germline lookup yields CDR1 SNHLY and CDR2 FYNNEI. The CDR3 is CASQSGVKETQYF. The CDR3 DNA is TGTGCCAGCCAATCAGGGGTGAAGGAGACCCAGTACTTC.

The chain joins TRBV11-2 to TRBJ1-2, with TRBD1 as a possible D gene (5 bases). This CDR3 is 15 amino acids long. V was trimmed by 2 bases and J by 4 bases, leaving 14 bases between them. CDR1 is SGHAT and CDR2 is FQNNGV in the germline V gene. This chain's CDR3 is CASSLRAGQRYGYTF. The DNA for the CDR3 is TGTGCCAGCAGCTTACGGGCAGGGCAACGCTATGGCTACACCTTC.

The chain uses TRBV29-1 and TRBJ2-2; the D is unclear. Germline V gene sequence: CDR1 SQVTM, CDR2 ANQGSEA. The length of the CDR3 is 13 residues. The V and J ends lost 1 base and 3 bases respectively, with 6 bases between them. The CDR3 bases are TGCAGCGTTGAAGCAGGTTACACCGGGGAGCTGTTTTTT. This encodes CSVEAGYTGELFF.

The chain recombines TRBV18 with TRBJ2-1; D possibly corresponds to TRBD1 (5 bases). Germline lookup yields CDR1 KGHSH and CDR2 LQKENI. This CDR3 is 13 amino acids long. V lost 3 bases and J lost 4, with 7 bases in between. The CDR3 is CASSPTVYNEQFF. CDR3 bases: TGTGCCAGCTCACCGACAGTGTACAATGAGCAGTTCTTC.

The rearrangement links TRBV7-3 to TRBJ2-2, with D perhaps TRBD1 (5 bases). The CDR3 is made up of 17 amino acids. The V gene's germline CDR1 is SGHTA and CDR2 FQGTGA. Trimming removed 1 base at V and 4 bases at J, with 16 bases between. The CDR3 sequence is CASSLKRRPGLTGELFF. In nucleotides, the CDR3 is TGTGCCAGCAGCTTAAAAAGGCGGCCAGGGCTCACCGGGGAGCTGTTTTTT.

The genes are TRBV7-9 and TRBJ1-4; D gene ambiguous. Trimming cost V 6 bases and J 1 base, with 9 bases left between them. The germline gives CDR1 SEHNR, CDR2 FQNEAQ (reference sequence). This CDR3 is 14 amino acids long. For the CDR3, the DNA is TGTGCCAGCAGTATGGAATTAACTAATGAAAAACTGTTTTTT. Its translation: CASSMELTNEKLFF.

V is TRBV7-3 and J is TRBJ1-3; D is perhaps TRBD1 (6 bases). The germline V and J ends were trimmed by 1 base and 8 bases, with 15 bases remaining between them. The CDR3 has 15 amino acids. CDR1 SGHTA and CDR2 FQGTGA come from the germline V gene. Here the CDR3 reads CASSLRGGFEDTIYF. The CDR3 DNA follows: TGTGCCAGCAGCTTAAGAGGGGGGTTCGAGGACACCATATATTTT.

The gene calls are TRBV7-2 and TRBJ1-5; the match to TRBD1 covers 7 bases. Germline V lookup: CDR1 SGHTA, CDR2 FQGNSA. Trimming removed 4 bases from V and 7 bases from J; junction bases left unmatched: 7. The CDR3 runs 14 residues. The CDR3 region is CASSSWTGEQPQHF. DNA for the CDR3: TGTGCCAGCAGCTCATGGACAGGAGAACAGCCCCAGCATTTT.

This chain links TRBV5-1 with TRBJ2-3; 7 positions agree with TRBD2. The CDR3 extends over 15 amino acids. V trimming: 3 bases; J trimming: 1 base; junction bases outside the gene matches: 5. Germline V gene sequence: CDR1 SGHRS, CDR2 YFSETQ. DNA of the CDR3: TGCGCCAGCAGCTCCTCGGGAGGCCGCACAGATACGCAGTATTTT. Its translation is CASSSSGGRTDTQYF.

V and J are TRBV7-3 and TRBJ1-2; TRBD1 is a possible D gene (5 bases). The CDR3 covers 14 residues. From germline, CDR1 is SGHTA and CDR2 FQGTGA. V was cut by 3 bases and J by 5 bases, with 13 bases left in between. CDR3 sequence reads: CASSFPGNAYGYTF. Here the CDR3 DNA reads TGTGCCAGCAGCTTCCCAGGGAACGCATATGGCTACACCTTC. Looking up the rest from reference TRBV7-3 and TRBJ1-2 gives the full variable domain: GAGVSQTPSNKVTEKGKYVELRCDPISGHTALYWYRQSLGQGPEFLIYFQGTGAADDSGLPNDRFFAVRPEGSVSTLKIQRTERGDSAVYLCASSFPGNAYGYTFGSGTRLTVV.

This clone was seen a few times. J is TRBJ1-2 and V is TRBV7-9; a possible D gene is TRBD1 (6 bases). The CDR3 totals 17 residues. CDR1 is SEHNR, CDR2 FQNEAQ, per germline (reference sequence). The V and J ends lost 4 bases and 8 bases respectively, with 26 bases between them. CDR3: CASSWDIGRRALLGYTF. As DNA, the CDR3 is TGTGCCAGCAGCTGGGACATCGGGCGCCGGGCCCTTTTAGGCTACACCTTC.

The V and J genes are TRBV7-9 and TRBJ1-2; 11 bases are a match to TRBD1. Germline values: CDR1 SEHNR, CDR2 FQNEAQ (reference sequence). This CDR3 contains 15 residues. The ends lost 1 base at V and 9 bases at J; junction bases unmatched: 7. CDR3: CASSLGGQGARSYTF. CDR3 DNA: TGTGCCAGCAGCTTAGGAGGACAGGGGGCACGGAGCTACACCTTC.